A selection of T cell receptor beta chains follows, all from one sample in a study of blood T cell repertoires in COVID-19. Produced via immunoSEQ multiplex PCR; TCRdb's table is partial and in-frame only. The sample has around 200,000 clones, approximately 84% seen once. The specimen was peripheral blood. These receptors originate from a human donor in a cohort sampled during active COVID-19. Both conserved end residues are part of each CDR3. Fields, in order: CDR3 DNA, CDR3 protein, J gene, CDR3 length, clone size, D gene, V gene. D genes are given only for firm matches. The size entry is marked missing in some rows and otherwise reads once, few, many or a size class.

cdr3_nt: TGCGCCAGCAGCCGGACAGGGGAAACCTACGAGCAGTACTTC
cdr3_aa: CASSRTGETYEQYF
j_call: TRBJ2-7
cdr3_length: 14
clone_size: .
d_call: TRBD1
v_call: TRBV5-1

cdr3_nt: TGCAGCGTTGAGGCAGGGGTCGGCCCTGAAGCTTTCTTT
cdr3_aa: CSVEAGVGPEAFF
j_call: TRBJ1-1
cdr3_length: 13
clone_size: .
d_call: .
v_call: TRBV29-1

cdr3_nt: TGTGCCAGCAGCTTCAGCGGAGTGAACACTGAAGCTTTCTTT
cdr3_aa: CASSFSGVNTEAFF
j_call: TRBJ1-1
cdr3_length: 14
clone_size: .
d_call: .
v_call: TRBV7-9

cdr3_nt: TGTGCCAGCCGGCTGGCATCGGGGGGCTACACCTTC
cdr3_aa: CASRLASGGYTF
j_call: TRBJ1-2
cdr3_length: 12
clone_size: .
d_call: .
v_call: TRBV5-6

cdr3_nt: TGTGCCAGCAGAAAGGTGACAGACTATGGCTACACCTTC
cdr3_aa: CASRKVTDYGYTF
j_call: TRBJ1-2
cdr3_length: 13
clone_size: .
d_call: .
v_call: TRBV2

cdr3_nt: TGTGCCAGCAGCTTGTGGCAGACCTACAATGAGCAGTTCTTC
cdr3_aa: CASSLWQTYNEQFF
j_call: TRBJ2-1
cdr3_length: 14
clone_size: .
d_call: .
v_call: TRBV5-5

cdr3_nt: TGTGCCAGCAGTGACTTCCTAGCGGGGGACCATCTGGTCCCGACAGATACGCAGTATTTT
cdr3_aa: CASSDFLAGDHLVPTDTQYF
j_call: TRBJ2-3
cdr3_length: 20
clone_size: once
d_call: TRBD2
v_call: TRBV6-4

cdr3_nt: TGTGCCAGCAAGGCTAGCGGCAATCAGCCCCAGCATTTT
cdr3_aa: CASKASGNQPQHF
j_call: TRBJ1-5
cdr3_length: 13
clone_size: few
d_call: .
v_call: TRBV6-5

cdr3_nt: TGTGCCAGCAGCGGGGGTGGGAGCGGCTACACCTTC
cdr3_aa: CASSGGGSGYTF
j_call: TRBJ1-2
cdr3_length: 12
clone_size: .
d_call: .
v_call: TRBV9

cdr3_nt: TGCGCCAGCTCCGGGTCTAACTATGGCTACACCTTC
cdr3_aa: CASSGSNYGYTF
j_call: TRBJ1-2
cdr3_length: 12
clone_size: .
d_call: .
v_call: TRBV5-1

cdr3_nt: TGTGCCAGCAGCACCCTGAGAACGCCTGAAGCTTTCTTT
cdr3_aa: CASSTLRTPEAFF
j_call: TRBJ1-1
cdr3_length: 13
clone_size: .
d_call: .
v_call: TRBV2

cdr3_nt: TGCAGTGCTAGTCCGAGAGCGGGGGTCGGTGCTGGTACGCAGTATTTT
cdr3_aa: CSASPRAGVGAGTQYF
j_call: TRBJ2-3
cdr3_length: 16
clone_size: .
d_call: TRBD2
v_call: TRBV20-1

cdr3_nt: TGTGCCACCTCGGGCAGGGGTTATTCACCCCTCCACTTT
cdr3_aa: CATSGRGYSPLHF
j_call: TRBJ1-6
cdr3_length: 13
clone_size: .
d_call: .
v_call: TRBV6-5

cdr3_nt: TGTGCCAGCAGCTTCGTGGCAGGGCCCTTTCGCCACAATGAGCAGTTCTTC
cdr3_aa: CASSFVAGPFRHNEQFF
j_call: TRBJ2-1
cdr3_length: 17
clone_size: .
d_call: .
v_call: TRBV7-9

cdr3_nt: TGTGCCAGCACGGACACCGGGGAGCTGTTTTTT
cdr3_aa: CASTDTGELFF
j_call: TRBJ2-2
cdr3_length: 11
clone_size: .
d_call: .
v_call: TRBV11-2

cdr3_nt: TGTGCCAGCAGCTTAGCCGGTTCGGCTAGCGGGGGGTCGGAGGCAGATACGCAGTATTTT
cdr3_aa: CASSLAGSASGGSEADTQYF
j_call: TRBJ2-3
cdr3_length: 20
clone_size: once
d_call: TRBD2
v_call: TRBV13

cdr3_nt: TGCGCCAGCAGCTTGGCGGGTCGTAGTGAGCAGTACTTC
cdr3_aa: CASSLAGRSEQYF
j_call: TRBJ2-7
cdr3_length: 13
clone_size: .
d_call: .
v_call: TRBV5-1

cdr3_nt: TGTGCCAGCAGTTTAGAGGACAGGCAGTTCTTC
cdr3_aa: CASSLEDRQFF
j_call: TRBJ2-1
cdr3_length: 11
clone_size: .
d_call: .
v_call: TRBV12-3/TRBV12-4

cdr3_nt: TGTGCCAGCAGTGACCTATTTGGAGGTAATGAAAAACTGTTTTTT
cdr3_aa: CASSDLFGGNEKLFF
j_call: TRBJ1-4
cdr3_length: 15
clone_size: .
d_call: .
v_call: TRBV6-1

cdr3_nt: TGTGCCAGCTTTTTGGGTACAGGGGCACGAAGCAATGAGCAGTTCTTC
cdr3_aa: CASFLGTGARSNEQFF
j_call: TRBJ2-1
cdr3_length: 16
clone_size: .
d_call: TRBD1
v_call: TRBV2

cdr3_nt: TGTGCCAGCAGCTTGTATCGACTAACAGGGGCATATGTTAATAATGAAAAACTGTTTTTT
cdr3_aa: CASSLYRLTGAYVNNEKLFF
j_call: TRBJ1-4
cdr3_length: 20
clone_size: .
d_call: TRBD1
v_call: TRBV7-8

cdr3_nt: TGTGCCAGCAGCCTCCAGAGACAGGGGGCGAATTGGGAGACCCAGTACTTC
cdr3_aa: CASSLQRQGANWETQYF
j_call: TRBJ2-5
cdr3_length: 17
clone_size: .
d_call: TRBD1
v_call: TRBV11-2

cdr3_nt: TGTGCCAGCTCCGTGACAGGGATCCCCTCTGGGGCCAACGTCCTGACTTTC
cdr3_aa: CASSVTGIPSGANVLTF
j_call: TRBJ2-6
cdr3_length: 17
clone_size: .
d_call: TRBD1
v_call: TRBV9

cdr3_nt: TGTGCCAGCACCCGCGAAATCCCGACTAGCGGGGGGGCGTCTGAGCAGTTCTTC
cdr3_aa: CASTREIPTSGGASEQFF
j_call: TRBJ2-1
cdr3_length: 18
clone_size: .
d_call: TRBD2
v_call: TRBV5-4

cdr3_nt: TGTGCCACCAGCAGAGAGAATTTGGGTTGGGCAGGTGCCTACGAGCAGTACTTC
cdr3_aa: CATSRENLGWAGAYEQYF
j_call: TRBJ2-7
cdr3_length: 18
clone_size: .
d_call: .
v_call: TRBV15

cdr3_nt: TGTGCCAGCAGCCCGGACAGGGGGCTGACTGAAGCTTTCTTT
cdr3_aa: CASSPDRGLTEAFF
j_call: TRBJ1-1
cdr3_length: 14
clone_size: .
d_call: TRBD1
v_call: TRBV3-1/TRBV3-2

cdr3_nt: TGTGCCAGCAGCTTCTCCTACGAGCAGTACTTC
cdr3_aa: CASSFSYEQYF
j_call: TRBJ2-7
cdr3_length: 11
clone_size: .
d_call: .
v_call: TRBV2

cdr3_nt: TGTGCCAGCAGCCATTCTAGCGCGGTCACCGGGGAGCTGTTTTTT
cdr3_aa: CASSHSSAVTGELFF
j_call: TRBJ2-2
cdr3_length: 15
clone_size: .
d_call: .
v_call: TRBV3-1/TRBV3-2

cdr3_nt: TGTGCCAGCAGCTTGGTACAGGGTGGCTATGGCTACACCTTC
cdr3_aa: CASSLVQGGYGYTF
j_call: TRBJ1-2
cdr3_length: 14
clone_size: .
d_call: .
v_call: TRBV5-5

cdr3_nt: TGTGCCACGCAACGGGGGGGCGAGCAGTTCTTC
cdr3_aa: CATQRGGEQFF
j_call: TRBJ2-1
cdr3_length: 11
clone_size: .
d_call: TRBD2
v_call: TRBV12-3/TRBV12-4

cdr3_nt: TGTGCCAGCAGCTTAGATCTTCGGGGGGGAAAAGCTTTCTTT
cdr3_aa: CASSLDLRGGKAFF
j_call: TRBJ1-1
cdr3_length: 14
clone_size: .
d_call: .
v_call: TRBV11-2

cdr3_nt: TGTGCCAGCAGCTTAGGGGGCCTCTCTGGGGCCAACGTCCTGACTTTC
cdr3_aa: CASSLGGLSGANVLTF
j_call: TRBJ2-6
cdr3_length: 16
clone_size: few
d_call: .
v_call: TRBV11-3

cdr3_nt: TGCGCCAGCACCCGGGGGGGGCAGGTCAATCAGCCCCAGCATTTT
cdr3_aa: CASTRGGQVNQPQHF
j_call: TRBJ1-5
cdr3_length: 15
clone_size: few
d_call: .
v_call: TRBV5-1

cdr3_nt: TGTGCCACAACAGCCGCATATCAAGGCCCCCAGCATTTT
cdr3_aa: CATTAAYQGPQHF
j_call: TRBJ1-5
cdr3_length: 13
clone_size: .
d_call: .
v_call: TRBV12-3/TRBV12-4

cdr3_nt: TGTGCCAGTAGTATATCCAGGGGCAATCAGCCCCAGCATTTT
cdr3_aa: CASSISRGNQPQHF
j_call: TRBJ1-5
cdr3_length: 14
clone_size: once
d_call: .
v_call: TRBV19

cdr3_nt: TGTGCCAGCAGCGCCTCACTAGCGGGATCCGGTTACGAGCAGTACTTC
cdr3_aa: CASSASLAGSGYEQYF
j_call: TRBJ2-7
cdr3_length: 16
clone_size: .
d_call: TRBD2
v_call: TRBV13

cdr3_nt: TGTGCCAGTAGTATAGACCTGCCCTTTGAGACACAGGGATTGATAGAAGATGAGCAGTTCTTC
cdr3_aa: CASSIDLPFETQGLIEDEQFF
j_call: TRBJ2-1
cdr3_length: 21
clone_size: .
d_call: .
v_call: TRBV19

cdr3_nt: TGTGCCACCAGCAGAGGTCTCCGGGACATCAACTCTGGAAACACCATATATTTT
cdr3_aa: CATSRGLRDINSGNTIYF
j_call: TRBJ1-3
cdr3_length: 18
clone_size: many
d_call: .
v_call: TRBV15

cdr3_nt: TGTGCCAGCAGCTTGGAGCATTTCTCAGGGAACACTGAAGCTTTCTTT
cdr3_aa: CASSLEHFSGNTEAFF
j_call: TRBJ1-1
cdr3_length: 16
clone_size: .
d_call: .
v_call: TRBV5-4

cdr3_nt: TGTGCCAGCAGTTACTTGACAGGGGTCGGGGAAGCTTTCTTT
cdr3_aa: CASSYLTGVGEAFF
j_call: TRBJ1-1
cdr3_length: 14
clone_size: .
d_call: TRBD1
v_call: TRBV6-5

cdr3_nt: TGTGCCAGCAGCCCCAGACAGGGGATTAACTATGGCTACACCTTC
cdr3_aa: CASSPRQGINYGYTF
j_call: TRBJ1-2
cdr3_length: 15
clone_size: .
d_call: TRBD1
v_call: TRBV13

cdr3_nt: TGTGCCAGCAGTGAACGGGGAAACACCCTCTATGGCTACACCTTC
cdr3_aa: CASSERGNTLYGYTF
j_call: TRBJ1-2
cdr3_length: 15
clone_size: .
d_call: .
v_call: TRBV6-1

cdr3_nt: TGTGCCAGTAGAGACACGCGGGGTGAAGCTTTCTTT
cdr3_aa: CASRDTRGEAFF
j_call: TRBJ1-1
cdr3_length: 12
clone_size: few
d_call: .
v_call: TRBV19

cdr3_nt: TGTGCCTGGAGTGGAGGGACAGGGGATTCACCCCTCCACTTT
cdr3_aa: CAWSGGTGDSPLHF
j_call: TRBJ1-6
cdr3_length: 14
clone_size: .
d_call: TRBD1
v_call: TRBV30

cdr3_nt: TGTGCCAGCAGTCCCCCGGGAAGTTACGAGCAGTACTTC
cdr3_aa: CASSPPGSYEQYF
j_call: TRBJ2-7
cdr3_length: 13
clone_size: .
d_call: .
v_call: TRBV7-9

cdr3_nt: TGTGCCAGTAGTACTTCAGGGGAGAGCACAGATACGCAGTATTTT
cdr3_aa: CASSTSGESTDTQYF
j_call: TRBJ2-3
cdr3_length: 15
clone_size: .
d_call: .
v_call: TRBV19

cdr3_nt: TGCGCCAGCAGCCAAGCCTGGTCAGCGGCTCAGCCCCAGCATTTT
cdr3_aa: CASSQAWSAAQPQHF
j_call: TRBJ1-5
cdr3_length: 15
clone_size: few
d_call: .
v_call: TRBV4-1

cdr3_nt: TGTGCCAGCAGCCAAGTGGGGGGGCAGTATTCACCCCTCCACTTT
cdr3_aa: CASSQVGGQYSPLHF
j_call: TRBJ1-6
cdr3_length: 15
clone_size: .
d_call: .
v_call: TRBV3-1/TRBV3-2